The next 21 T cell receptor beta chains were all read from a single sample in a study of cytomegalovirus exposure and HLA in healthy donors. Vbeta (60) and Jbeta (13) primers were used in the PCR. The data were produced by immunoSEQ multiplex PCR, yet TCRdb's version contains in-frame clones alone and is incomplete. The repertoire has 100,000 to 150,000 clones, approximately 17% of them found once; the top ten carry roughly 2.7%. The source material was PBMCs. All receptors come from a female donor in good health and CMV-seropositive.

The chain is built from TRBV18 and TRBJ1-4, with 9 nucleotides matching TRBD1. V dropped 2 bases and J dropped 8; count of bases not matched to a gene: 6. This CDR3 contains 15 residues. Germline CDR1 reads KGHSH; CDR2 reads LQKENI. Written as DNA, the CDR3 is TGTGCCAGCTCACCAAACAGGGGGCCGGGGGAAAAACTGTTTTTT. This encodes CASSPNRGPGEKLFF.

This clone was observed a handful of times. The chain links TRBV6-5 to TRBJ2-2; possibly TRBD1 for D (6 bases). CDR1 and CDR2 (germline): MNHEY, SVGAGI. The V and J ends lost 4 bases and 4 bases respectively, with 10 bases between them. The CDR3 runs 14 residues. The CDR3 is CASSFQGLTGELFF. The CDR3, as DNA: TGTGCCAGCAGTTTCCAGGGGCTCACCGGGGAGCTGTTTTTT.

The V call is TRBV18, the J call TRBJ1-4; D gene uncertain. V was pared by 1 base and J by 7 bases, with 16 bases between. CDR3 size: 16 residues. Germline lookup yields CDR1 KGHSH and CDR2 LQKENI. Written as DNA, the CDR3 is TGTGCCAGCTCACCACTTCCGACCACTAACGGTGAAAAACTGTTTTTT. Translated: CASSPLPTTNGEKLFF.

This clone was observed a few times. V gene TRBV29-1 combines with J gene TRBJ2-7; TRBD2 matches 8 bases. The CDR3 length is 14 residues. CDR1 SQVTM and CDR2 ANQGSEA come from the germline V gene. With 7 bases clipped from V and 2 bases from J, the junction kept 10 bases outside the gene matches. Here the CDR3 reads CSAHSAGDTYEQYF. CDR3 nucleotides: TGCAGCGCCCACTCAGCGGGAGATACCTACGAGCAGTACTTC.

This clone was seen a handful of times. This rearrangement joins TRBV28 to TRBJ2-6; D perhaps matches TRBD1 (6 bases). Trimming removed 4 bases from V and 4 bases from J, with 11 bases in between. From germline, CDR1 is MDHEN and CDR2 SYDVKM. CDR3 length: 15 amino acids. CDR3 in amino acids: CASSSTGKGANVLTF. CDR3 DNA: TGTGCCAGCAGTTCAACAGGGAAAGGGGCCAACGTCCTGACTTTC.

This rearrangement joins TRBV7-6 to TRBJ2-7, with a weak D call TRBD2 (6 bases). The CDR3 runs to 18 residues. Germline CDR1 is SGHVS and CDR2 is FNYEAQ. The V end was cut by 7 bases, the J end by 2 bases, with 27 bases between. CDR3 amino acids: CASIPRPAAHSGTYEQYF. The CDR3 DNA is TGTGCCAGCATCCCGCGCCCGGCGGCCCATAGCGGAACCTACGAGCAGTACTTC.

The gene calls are TRBV2 and TRBJ2-7; 7 bases line up with TRBD2. CDR3 length: 15 residues. Germline V CDR1 and CDR2: SNHLY, FYNNEI. The trim removed 5 bases at V and 7 bases at J, leaving 14 bases unmatched. The CDR3 DNA sequence: TGTGCCAGCAGTACACCCTGGGGGGGACTGAGGGAGCAGTACTTC. This codes for CASSTPWGGLREQYF.

This sequence joins TRBV5-1 and TRBJ2-7; 9 bases agree with TRBD2. CDR3 length equals 14 residues. Per the germline V gene, CDR1 is SGHRS and CDR2 is YFSETQ. The junction had 9 bases not matched to a gene; V was cut back by 4 bases and J by 7 bases. CDR3 DNA: TGCGCCAGCAGCAGTAGCGGGAGCGGTTGGGAGCAGTACTTC. It specifies CASSSSGSGWEQYF. The full variable domain, with the rest looked up from reference TRBV5-1 and TRBJ2-7, is KAGVTQTPRYLIKTRGQQVTLSCSPISGHRSVSWYQQTPGQGLQFLFEYFSETQRNKGNFPGRFSGRQFSNSRSEMNVSTLELGDSALYLCASSSSGSGWEQYFGPGTRLTVT.

This clone was detected many times. The gene calls are TRBV6-1 and TRBJ1-3, with D uncertain. V was clipped by 8 bases and J by 0 bases, with 5 bases between them. Germline CDR1 is MNHNS and CDR2 is SASEGT. The CDR3 loop spans 12 amino acids. The CDR3 DNA sequence: TGTGCCAGCTTTAGCTCTGGAAACACCATATATTTT. It translates to CASFSSGNTIYF.

This clone has only a few counts. The gene calls are TRBV30 and TRBJ1-4; 10 bases agree with TRBD1. In germline, CDR1 is GTSNPN, CDR2 SVGIG (reference sequence). Trimming removed 0 bases from V and 8 bases from J; junction bases left unmatched: 3. CDR3 length equals 14 residues. CDR3 sequence (DNA): TGTGCCTGGAGTGTGACAGGGGGCGGCGAAAAACTGTTTTTT. Residues: CAWSVTGGGEKLFF.

The V gene is TRBV7-2, the J gene TRBJ2-3; 8 bases are a match to TRBD2. This CDR3 is built from 18 residues. Unmatched junction bases numbered 19, after V lost 2 bases and J lost 9 bases. Germline loops: CDR1 SGHTA, CDR2 FQGNSA. CDR3 bases: TGTGCCAGCAGCTTAAACCCTGGTGGCGCGGGAGGCGGTAAGACGCAGTATTTT. Translation gives CASSLNPGGAGGGKTQYF.

The CDR3 region has the DNA TGTGCCAGCAGCTTAGTCCCGGGAACGGGCTACGAGCAGTACTTC. Translating gives CASSLVPGTGYEQYF. The J gene is TRBJ2-7, the V gene TRBV7-2, with a tentative D call TRBD2 (5 bases). Germline assignment: CDR1 SGHTA and CDR2 FQGNSA. Trimming cost V 1 base and J 3 bases, with 13 bases left between them. The length of the CDR3 is 15 residues.

This chain uses TRBV4-1 with TRBJ2-7; D gene uncertain. Germline loops: CDR1 MGHRA, CDR2 YSYEKL. The CDR3 is 14 residues long. V was pared by 0 bases and J by 1 base, with 7 bases between. CDR3 amino acids: CASSQDRGSYEQYF. The CDR3 nucleotides are TGCGCCAGCAGCCAAGATAGAGGATCCTACGAGCAGTACTTC.

V is TRBV6-5 and J is TRBJ2-3, with TRBD2 identical over 9 bases. This CDR3 contains 16 residues. V was clipped by 4 bases and J by 0 bases; unmatched bases: 5. Germline lookup yields CDR1 MNHEY and CDR2 SVGAGI. Here the CDR3 DNA reads TGTGCCAGCAGTTTCGCCGGGACTAGCAGCACAGATACGCAGTATTTT. Residues: CASSFAGTSSTDTQYF.

This clone occurred a few times. The chain employs TRBV15 and TRBJ1-6; D is uncertain. Germline CDR1 reads LNHNV; CDR2 reads YYDKDF (reference sequence). The V end was cut by 0 bases, the J end by 8 bases, with 20 bases between. This CDR3 region has 18 residues. The CDR3 bases are TGTGCCACCAGCAGAGAATATCAACGTCCAGGTCTCGATTCACCCCTCCACTTT. Encoded protein: CATSREYQRPGLDSPLHF.

The table lists this clone with a few counts. The chain links TRBV19 to TRBJ2-2, with D possibly matching TRBD2 (5 bases). The CDR3 runs 13 residues. The germline V gene encodes CDR1 LNHDA and CDR2 SQIVND (reference sequence). Between the trimmed V and J ends, which lost 7 bases and 5 bases, there was a span of 11 bases. In nucleotides, the CDR3 is TGTGCCAGTAAATTAGGAGGTACCGGGGAGCTGTTTTTT. This encodes CASKLGGTGELFF.

The genes are TRBV29-1 and TRBJ2-5; 7 nucleotides line up with TRBD2. The closer fit of TRBJ2-7 to the DNA end suggests the J call may be wrong. Germline CDR1 reads SQVTM; CDR2 reads ANQGSEA. This CDR3 contains 12 residues. The chain's CDR3 is CSVGSGAYEQYF. As DNA, the CDR3 is TGCAGCGTTGGGAGCGGGGCCTACGAGCAGTACTTC.

The rearrangement uses TRBV9 and TRBJ1-1, with D unresolved. Trimming stripped 4 bases from V and 0 bases from J, with 7 bases between. CDR3 size: 13 residues. The germline V gene encodes CDR1 SGDLS and CDR2 YYNGEE. The CDR3 loop is CASSSQMNTEAFF. The CDR3 nucleotides read TGTGCCAGCAGCTCACAGATGAACACTGAAGCTTTCTTT.

This clone was found a few times. The chain has TRBV4-2 and TRBJ1-1; D remains ambiguous. The germline V gene encodes CDR1 LGHNA and CDR2 YNFKEQ. With 4 bases removed from V and 1 base from J, the gap between germline ends came to 13 bases. The CDR3 has 15 amino acids. The CDR3 protein is CASSPTTLKNTEAFF. CDR3 in DNA: TGTGCCAGCAGCCCGACGACATTAAAGAACACTGAAGCTTTCTTT.

This clone was counted only a few times. The chain carries TRBV5-4 and TRBJ2-7; TRBD2 is a possible D gene (6 bases). This CDR3 is built from 15 residues. V was shortened by 0 bases and J by 6 bases, with 16 bases between the two germline ends. CDR1 is SGHNT and CDR2 is YYREEE in the germline V gene (reference sequence). In DNA, the CDR3 is TGTGCCAGCAGCTTGGGGGGCGGGAAGATCACCGAGCAGTACTTC. Its protein product is CASSLGGGKITEQYF.

The V call is TRBV5-1, the J call TRBJ2-1; possibly TRBD2 for D (5 bases). The length of the CDR3 is 14 residues. The ends were cut back, 1 base at V and 8 bases at J, with 13 bases in the middle. The germline CDR1 and CDR2 sequences are SGHRS and YFSETQ. The CDR3 DNA sequence: TGCGCCAGCAGCTTGATAGTAGCGATAGATGAGCAGTTCTTC. Translation gives CASSLIVAIDEQFF.